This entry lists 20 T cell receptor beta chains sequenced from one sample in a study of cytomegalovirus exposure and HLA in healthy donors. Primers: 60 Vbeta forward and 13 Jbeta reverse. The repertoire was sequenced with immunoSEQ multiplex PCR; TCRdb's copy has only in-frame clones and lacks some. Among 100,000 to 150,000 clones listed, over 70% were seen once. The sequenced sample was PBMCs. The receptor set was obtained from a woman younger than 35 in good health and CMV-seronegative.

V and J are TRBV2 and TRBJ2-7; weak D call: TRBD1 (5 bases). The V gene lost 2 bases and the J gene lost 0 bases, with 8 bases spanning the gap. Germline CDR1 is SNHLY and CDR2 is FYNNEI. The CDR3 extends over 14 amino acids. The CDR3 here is CASSERGYSYEQYF. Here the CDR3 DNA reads TGTGCCAGCAGTGAAAGGGGATACTCCTACGAGCAGTACTTC.

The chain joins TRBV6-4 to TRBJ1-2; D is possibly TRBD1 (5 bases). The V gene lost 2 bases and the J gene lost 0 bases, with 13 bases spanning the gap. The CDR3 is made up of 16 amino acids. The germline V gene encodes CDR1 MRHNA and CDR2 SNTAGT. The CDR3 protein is CASSDRGRASNYGYTF. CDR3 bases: TGTGCCAGCAGTGACAGGGGCAGAGCATCTAACTATGGCTACACCTTC.

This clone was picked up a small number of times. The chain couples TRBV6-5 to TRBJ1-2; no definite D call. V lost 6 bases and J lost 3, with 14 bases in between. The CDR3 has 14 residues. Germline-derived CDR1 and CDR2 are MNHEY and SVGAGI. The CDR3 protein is CASSLERWHYGYTF. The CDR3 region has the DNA TGTGCCAGCAGCCTAGAACGGTGGCACTATGGCTACACCTTC.

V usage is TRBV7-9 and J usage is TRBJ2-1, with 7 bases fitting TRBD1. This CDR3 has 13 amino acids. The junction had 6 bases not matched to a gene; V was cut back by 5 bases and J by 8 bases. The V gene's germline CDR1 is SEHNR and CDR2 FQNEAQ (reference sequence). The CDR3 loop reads CASSGRQGDEQFF. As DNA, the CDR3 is TGTGCCAGCAGCGGAAGGCAGGGGGATGAGCAGTTCTTC.

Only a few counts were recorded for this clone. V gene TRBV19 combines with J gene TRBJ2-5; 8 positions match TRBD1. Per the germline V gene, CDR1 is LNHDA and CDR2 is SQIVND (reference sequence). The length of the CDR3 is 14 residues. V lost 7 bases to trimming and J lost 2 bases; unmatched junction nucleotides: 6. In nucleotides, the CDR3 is TGTGCCAGTAAGAGGACAGGGACACAAGAGACCCAGTACTTC. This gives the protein CASKRTGTQETQYF.

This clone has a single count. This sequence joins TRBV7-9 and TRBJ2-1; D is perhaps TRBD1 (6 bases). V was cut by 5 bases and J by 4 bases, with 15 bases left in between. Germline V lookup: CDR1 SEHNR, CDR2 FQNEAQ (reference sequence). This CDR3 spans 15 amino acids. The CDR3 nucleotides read TGTGCCAGCAGCGTTCTGGACAGTTTTTACAATGAGCAGTTCTTC. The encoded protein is CASSVLDSFYNEQFF.

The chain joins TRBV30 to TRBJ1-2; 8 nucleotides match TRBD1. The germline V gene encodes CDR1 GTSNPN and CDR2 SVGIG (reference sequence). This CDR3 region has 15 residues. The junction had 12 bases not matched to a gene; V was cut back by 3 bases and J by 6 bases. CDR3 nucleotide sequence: TGTGCCTGGAGGGAGGGGGCCAGGGGGCTAGATGGCTACACCTTC. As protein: CAWREGARGLDGYTF.

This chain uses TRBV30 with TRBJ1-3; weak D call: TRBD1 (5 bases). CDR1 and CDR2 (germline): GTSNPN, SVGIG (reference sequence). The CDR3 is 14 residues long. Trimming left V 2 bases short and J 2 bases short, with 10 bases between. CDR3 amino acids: CAWSPGFPGNTIYF. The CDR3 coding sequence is TGTGCCTGGAGTCCAGGGTTCCCTGGAAACACCATATATTTT.

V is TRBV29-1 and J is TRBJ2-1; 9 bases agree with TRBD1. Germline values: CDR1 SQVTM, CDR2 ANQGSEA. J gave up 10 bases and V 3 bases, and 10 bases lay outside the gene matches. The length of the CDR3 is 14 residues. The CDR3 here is CSVDGTGIPGEQFF. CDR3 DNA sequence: TGCAGCGTTGACGGGACAGGGATCCCGGGGGAGCAGTTCTTC.

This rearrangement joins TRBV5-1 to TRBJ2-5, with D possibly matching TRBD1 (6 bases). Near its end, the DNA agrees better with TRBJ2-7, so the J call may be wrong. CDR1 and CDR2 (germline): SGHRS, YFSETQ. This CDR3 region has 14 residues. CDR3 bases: TGCGCCAGCAGCTTGACAGGGCTGGACGACGAGCAGTACTTC. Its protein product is CASSLTGLDDEQYF.

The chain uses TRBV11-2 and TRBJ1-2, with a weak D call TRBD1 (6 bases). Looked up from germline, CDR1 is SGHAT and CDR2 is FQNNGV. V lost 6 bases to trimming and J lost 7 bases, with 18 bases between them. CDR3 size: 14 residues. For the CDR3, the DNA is TGTGCCAGCAGTTCTTCCCAGGGGAGGGGTGGCTACACCTTC. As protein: CASSSSQGRGGYTF.

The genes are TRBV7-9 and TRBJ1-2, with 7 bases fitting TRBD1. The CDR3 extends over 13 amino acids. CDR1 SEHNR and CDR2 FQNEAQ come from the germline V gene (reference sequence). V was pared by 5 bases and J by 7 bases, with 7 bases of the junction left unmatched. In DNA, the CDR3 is TGTGCCAGCAGCACAGGGGAACTTCGTGGCTACACCTTC. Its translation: CASSTGELRGYTF.

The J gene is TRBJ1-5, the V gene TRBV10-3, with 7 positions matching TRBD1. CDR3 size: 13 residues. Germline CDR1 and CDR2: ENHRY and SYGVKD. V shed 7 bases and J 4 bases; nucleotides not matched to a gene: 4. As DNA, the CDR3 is TGTGCCATCAAAGGGGGCCAGAATCAGCCCCAGCATTTT. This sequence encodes CAIKGGQNQPQHF.

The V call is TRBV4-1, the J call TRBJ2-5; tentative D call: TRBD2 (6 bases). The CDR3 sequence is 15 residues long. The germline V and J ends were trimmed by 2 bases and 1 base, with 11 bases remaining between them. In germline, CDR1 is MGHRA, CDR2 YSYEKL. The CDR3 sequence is CASSQNRDFQETQYF. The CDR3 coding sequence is TGCGCCAGCAGCCAAAACCGGGACTTCCAAGAGACCCAGTACTTC.

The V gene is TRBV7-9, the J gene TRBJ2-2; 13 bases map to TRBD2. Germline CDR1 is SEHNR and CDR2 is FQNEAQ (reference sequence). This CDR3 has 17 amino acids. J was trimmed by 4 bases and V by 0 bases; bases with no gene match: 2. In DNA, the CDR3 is TGTGCCAGCAGCTTAGCGGGACTAGCGGGACCCACCGGGGAGCTGTTTTTT. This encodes CASSLAGLAGPTGELFF.

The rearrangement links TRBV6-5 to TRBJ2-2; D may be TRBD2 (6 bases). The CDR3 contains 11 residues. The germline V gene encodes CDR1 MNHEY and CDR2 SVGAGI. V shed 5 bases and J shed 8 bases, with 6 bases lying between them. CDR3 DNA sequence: TGTGCCAGCAGTGGGACTGGGGAGCTGTTTTTT. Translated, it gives CASSGTGELFF.

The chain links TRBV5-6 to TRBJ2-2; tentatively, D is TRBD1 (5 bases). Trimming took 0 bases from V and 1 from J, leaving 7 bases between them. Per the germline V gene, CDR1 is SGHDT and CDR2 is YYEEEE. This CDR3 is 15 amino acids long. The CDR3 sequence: CASSLGGRNTGELFF. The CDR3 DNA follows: TGTGCCAGCAGCTTGGGGGGCAGGAACACCGGGGAGCTGTTTTTT.

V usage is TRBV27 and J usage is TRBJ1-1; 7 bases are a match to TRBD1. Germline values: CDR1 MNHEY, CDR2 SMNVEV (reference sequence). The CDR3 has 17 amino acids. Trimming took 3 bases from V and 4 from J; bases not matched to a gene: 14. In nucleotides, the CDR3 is TGTGCCAGCAGTTTTCTAGACGAGAGGCAGGGGGGCACTGAAGCTTTCTTT. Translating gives CASSFLDERQGGTEAFF.

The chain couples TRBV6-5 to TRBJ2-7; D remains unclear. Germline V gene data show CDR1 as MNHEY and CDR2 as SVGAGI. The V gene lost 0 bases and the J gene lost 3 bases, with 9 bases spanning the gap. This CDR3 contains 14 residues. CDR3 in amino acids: CASSYSLSVYEQYF. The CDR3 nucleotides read TGTGCCAGCAGTTACTCCCTATCGGTCTACGAGCAGTACTTC.

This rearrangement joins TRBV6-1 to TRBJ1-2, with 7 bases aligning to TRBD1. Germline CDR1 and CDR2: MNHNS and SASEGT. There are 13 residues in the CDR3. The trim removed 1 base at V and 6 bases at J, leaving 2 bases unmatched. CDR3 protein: CASSEDRGDGYTF. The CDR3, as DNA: TGTGCCAGCAGTGAAGACAGGGGCGATGGCTACACCTTC.